This T cell receptor beta chain was recovered during a study of cytomegalovirus exposure and HLA in healthy donors. Overall study: Approximately 85 million unique TCRs from HLA-typed donors made up an early data release. In terms of ancestry, the Caucasian-associated cluster contained about 80% of the approximately 400 genotyped donors.

This PCR relied on a set of 60 Vbeta primers and 13 Jbeta primers. Some clones are missing from TCRdb's copy, which holds only in-frame ones; the method was immunoSEQ multiplex PCR. The sample has roughly 110,000 clones; around 80% are singletons. V was shortened by 4 bases and J by 8 bases, with 15 bases between the two germline ends. The CDR3 consists of 14 residues. Looked up from germline, CDR1 is KGHSH and CDR2 is LQKENI. Whole-study findings and limits: Most TCR beta V segments were productive about 90% or about 30% of the time in an earlier analysis. The authors listed 164 TCR beta chains as cytomegalovirus-associated.

Turning to this clone: Its antigen is as yet unknown.

The chain combines TRBV18 with TRBJ1-3; the D is unclear. This sequence was found in a man aged 30-40 years in good health and CMV-seropositive. The material sequenced was PBMCs. CDR3 bases: TGTGCCAGCTCACTCAAGACTCCCGGCGACACCATATATTTT. Encoded protein: CASSLKTPGDTIYF.